A single sample gave rise to the 16 T cell receptor beta chains below, sequenced in a study of regulatory T cells in long-lasting Graves disease. Time point given: persistent/refractory GD, antithyroid drugs over 5 years with positive TRAb. From PBMCs, RNA was extracted and then used to make the TCR library. For TCR beta, libraries came from iRepertoire HTBI primers and Arm-PCR of CDR3 regions. MiXCR, applied by TCRdb to the multiplex PCR reads, yields one record per CDR3 protein. This table has about 450,000 distinct CDR3 sequences, 23% appearing once. Specimen: peripheral blood mononuclear cells (PBMCs), collected when the disease was refractory, from a patient treated with antithyroid drugs. The receptors shown here come from a female donor with Graves disease.

This clonotype has at least ten counts. This CDR3 reads CASSVQETQYF. The CDR3 region has the DNA TGTGCCAGCAGCGTCCAAGAGACCCAGTACTTC. The J gene is TRBJ2-5, the V gene TRBV7-9, with D hard to call. The CDR3 covers 11 residues. Germline CDR1 is SEHNR and CDR2 is FQNEAQ (reference sequence). V was pared by 5 bases and J by 1 base, with 2 bases between.

This clonotype was recorded many times. The V and J genes are TRBV10-3 and TRBJ2-5; D not resolved. Trimming removed 3 bases at V and 5 bases at J, with 10 bases between. The CDR3 sequence is 13 residues long. The germline V gene has CDR1 ENHRY and CDR2 SYGVKD. CDR3 in amino acids: CAISDHNEETQYF. The CDR3 DNA follows: TGTGCCATCAGTGACCACAACGAGGAGACCCAGTACTTC.

Ten or more counts support this clonotype. V gene TRBV28 combines with J gene TRBJ1-2; 11 bases fit TRBD1. V trimming: 5 bases; J trimming: 0 bases; junction bases outside the gene matches: 8. Germline V gene sequence: CDR1 MDHEN, CDR2 SYDVKM. CDR3 length: 17 residues. CDR3 in DNA: TGTGCCAGCAGTCGCCTGGGGACAGGGGGAGCTAACTATGGCTACACCTTC. It yields the protein CASSRLGTGGANYGYTF.

This chain joins TRBV25-1 and TRBJ2-3, with D unclear. This CDR3 contains 14 residues. The V end was cut by 2 bases, the J end by 2 bases, with 8 bases between. CDR1 is MGHDK, CDR2 SYGVNS, per germline. CDR3 loop: CASSELPLTDTQYF. The DNA for the CDR3 is TGTGCCAGCAGTGAACTTCCTCTCACAGATACGCAGTATTTT.

This clonotype was seen only a few times. The V and J genes are TRBV27 and TRBJ2-7; D is undetermined. This CDR3 comprises 13 residues. The germline CDR1 and CDR2 sequences are MNHEY and SMNVEV (reference sequence). V lost 6 bases, J lost 0 bases, and 9 bases lay in between. The CDR3 DNA follows: TGTGCCAGCAGGGAGAGCGACTCCTACGAGCAGTACTTC. Its translation: CASRESDSYEQYF.

A word on this clonotype: The junction differs from germline at one of its ends, possibly a read error. The V and J genes are TRBV19 and TRBJ2-6; a possible D gene is TRBD1 (5 bases). Germline V gives CDR1 LNHDA, CDR2 SQIVND (reference sequence). There are 16 residues in the CDR3. DNA for the CDR3: TGTGCCAGTAGTATCCTCAGTCACTCTGGGGCCAGCGTCCTGACTTTC. This codes for CASSILSHSGASVLTF.

This clonotype was seen ten or more times. The CDR3 loop is CASTPWDSSSYEQYF. The CDR3 bases are TGTGCCAGCACCCCCTGGGACAGCAGCTCCTACGAGCAGTACTTC. This rearrangement joins TRBV7-8 to TRBJ2-7; 7 bases line up with TRBD1. The J segment lost 0 bases and the V segment lost 7 bases, leaving 9 bases of the junction unmatched. The CDR3 consists of 15 residues. In germline, CDR1 is SGHVS, CDR2 FQNEAQ.

The chain is built from TRBV20-1 and TRBJ2-3, with TRBD2 matching over 9 bases. The CDR3 spans 17 residues. The V and J ends lost 7 bases and 1 base, in that order; junction bases with no gene match: 15. The V gene's germline CDR1 is DFQATT and CDR2 SNEGSKA (reference sequence). Here the CDR3 reads CSGGVSGSGGGTDTQYF. The CDR3 DNA reads TGCAGTGGTGGGGTTAGCGGGAGTGGTGGGGGCACAGATACGCAGTATTTT.

This chain links TRBV7-8 with TRBJ2-7, with TRBD2 identical over 13 bases. The CDR3 runs 17 residues. Trimming at V came to 1 base and at J to 9 bases, leaving 12 bases not matched to a gene. Germline CDR1 is SGHVS and CDR2 is FQNEAQ. The CDR3 reads CASSLVSGLAGVRVQYF. CDR3 in DNA: TGTGCCAGCAGCTTAGTAAGCGGACTAGCGGGAGTACGTGTGCAGTACTTC.

This clonotype was observed at least ten times. J is TRBJ1-5 and V is TRBV20-1, with D possibly TRBD1 on 6 matching bases. The germline gives CDR1 DFQATT, CDR2 SNEGSKA (reference sequence). With 0 bases removed from V and 2 bases from J, the gap between germline ends came to 11 bases. The CDR3 is made up of 15 amino acids. Written as DNA, the CDR3 is TGCAGTGCTAGAGAGGGGGCGCGGGGCAATCAGCCCCAGCATTTT. Translation gives CSAREGARGNQPQHF.

In this sample, this clonotype turned up a few times. The V gene is TRBV5-4, the J gene TRBJ1-1; no firm D call. The V and J ends lost 4 bases and 1 base respectively, with 11 bases between them. There are 14 residues in the CDR3. Germline lookup yields CDR1 SGHNT and CDR2 YYREEE (reference sequence). CDR3 residues: CASSNGGRNTEAFF. The CDR3 region has the DNA TGTGCCAGCAGCAACGGTGGGAGGAACACTGAAGCTTTCTTT.

Regarding this clonotype: An end of the junction does not agree with germline; a read error may underlie this. The chain uses TRBV7-2 and TRBJ2-7; D gene ambiguous. This CDR3 is built from 13 residues. The V gene's germline CDR1 is SGHTA and CDR2 FQGNSA. The CDR3 DNA is TGCGCCAGCAGCCAAGATCTGGTGGGGGAGCAGTACTTC. Translation gives CASSQDLVGEQYF.

This clonotype was detected many times. The V and J genes are TRBV2 and TRBJ1-2; 10 bases agree with TRBD1. Trimming cost V 11 bases and J 8 bases; bases outside gene matches: 14. Germline CDR1 reads SNHLY; CDR2 reads FYNNEI. The CDR3 is made up of 14 amino acids. This CDR3 is CAGRTGGEFAGYTF. The CDR3 coding sequence is TGTGCCGGACGGACAGGGGGAGAATTTGCGGGCTACACCTTC.

As DNA, the CDR3 is TGTGCCAGCAGTGGGACAGGGGGTCATCAGCCCCAGCATTTT. It specifies CASSGTGGHQPQHF. This chain links TRBV25-1 with TRBJ1-5, with 10 bases identical to TRBD1. The CDR3 spans 14 residues. Trimming removed 4 bases from V and 5 bases from J; junction bases left unmatched: 2. Germline values: CDR1 MGHDK, CDR2 SYGVNS.

CDR3 sequence: CASSELQGRNEQFF. CDR3 sequence (DNA): TGTGCCAGCAGTGAATTACAGGGTCGCAATGAGCAGTTCTTC. The chain joins TRBV6-1 to TRBJ2-1; tentatively, D is TRBD1 (6 bases). The CDR3 extends over 14 amino acids. V was trimmed by 2 bases and J by 6 bases, leaving 11 bases between them. From germline, CDR1 is MNHNS and CDR2 SASEGT.

This clonotype has ten or more counts. V is TRBV12-3 or TRBV12-4 and J is TRBJ2-2, with 7 nucleotides matching TRBD1. Trimming cost V 5 bases and J 7 bases; bases outside gene matches: 16. The CDR3 runs to 17 residues. CDR3 sequence: CASSRPRDRGLGGELFF. The CDR3 DNA reads as TGTGCCAGCAGTCGACCCAGGGACAGAGGTCTAGGCGGGGAGCTGTTTTTT.